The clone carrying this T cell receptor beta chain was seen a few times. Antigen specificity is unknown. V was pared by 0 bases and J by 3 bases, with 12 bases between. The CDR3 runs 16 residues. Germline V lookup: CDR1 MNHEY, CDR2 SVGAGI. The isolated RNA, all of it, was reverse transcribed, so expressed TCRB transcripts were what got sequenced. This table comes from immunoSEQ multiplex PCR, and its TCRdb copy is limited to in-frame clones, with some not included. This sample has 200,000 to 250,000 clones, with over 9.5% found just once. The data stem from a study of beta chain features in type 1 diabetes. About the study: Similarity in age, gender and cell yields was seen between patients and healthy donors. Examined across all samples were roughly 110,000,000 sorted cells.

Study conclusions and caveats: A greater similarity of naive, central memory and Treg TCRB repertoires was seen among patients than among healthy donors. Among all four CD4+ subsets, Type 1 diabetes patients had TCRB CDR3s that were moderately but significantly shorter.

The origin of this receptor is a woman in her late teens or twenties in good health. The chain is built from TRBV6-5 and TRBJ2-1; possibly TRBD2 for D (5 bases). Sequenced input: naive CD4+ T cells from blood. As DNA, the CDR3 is TGTGCCAGCAGTTACTCCCCTAGCAAAGTCTACAATGAGCAGTTCTTC. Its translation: CASSYSPSKVYNEQFF.